This TCR beta chain was sequenced during a study of blood T cell repertoires in COVID-19. At the level of the study: T cells, B-cell-depleted T cells, or PBMCs provided the cDNA or gDNA that served as material.

The CDR3 sequence is 14 residues long. V gave up 7 bases and J gave up 2 bases, with 13 bases separating them. CDR1 is MNHEY and CDR2 is SVGAGI in the germline V gene. Residents of about two dozen US areas, aged roughly 18 to 89 years, made up the participants. Cohorts were determined from participant-reported clinical history. Repertoires were generated with immunoSEQ multiplex PCR, while TCRdb's copy carries only in-frame clones and drops some. The sample lists more than 150,000 clones, around four fifths occurring once. Sequencing was performed on PBMCs or T cells enriched from blood (not recorded which). This receptor was obtained from a woman in her fifties or sixties who had recovered from COVID-19. This chain links TRBV6-5 with TRBJ2-3; the D is unclear. The CDR3 is CASKSAANTDTQYF. CDR3 sequence (DNA): TGTGCCAGCAAATCGGCGGCCAACACAGATACGCAGTATTTT.